These 3 T cell receptor beta chains came from one sample sequenced in a study of OX40 agonist ivuxolimab in advanced cancers. Method: immunoSEQ multiplex PCR; TCRdb's copy keeps in-frame clones and lacks some. The data hold more than 50,000 clones, with 65% to 90% observed a single time. Sequenced material: CD4+ or CD8+ T cells sorted from blood, taken in a trial of the OX40 agonist ivuxolimab. The source is an adult with an advanced solid tumor such as melanoma, head and neck, liver or kidney cancer.

The rearrangement joins TRBV2 to TRBJ2-3, with D possibly being TRBD1 (5 bases). Trimming pared 6 bases from V and 3 bases from J, leaving 10 bases between. From germline, CDR1 is SNHLY and CDR2 FYNNEI. This CDR3 contains 13 residues. The CDR3 coding sequence is TGTGCCAGCAGCAGCGACAGTACAGATACGCAGTATTTT. This encodes CASSSDSTDTQYF. The whole variable domain, remainder taken from reference TRBV2 and TRBJ2-3, is EPEVTQTPSHQVTQMGQEVILRCVPISNHLYFYWYRQILGQKVEFLVSFYNNEISEKSEIFDDQFSVERPDGSNFTLKIRSTKLEDSAMYFCASSSDSTDTQYFGPGTRLTVL.

This clone has only one observation. The CDR3 loop reads CAISKRVQETQYF. The CDR3 nucleotides read TGTGCCATCTCAAAGAGGGTTCAAGAGACCCAGTACTTC. This chain links TRBV6-1 with TRBJ2-5; a possible D gene is TRBD2 (5 bases). The CDR3 is 13 residues long. Between the trimmed V and J ends, which lost 10 bases and 2 bases, there was a span of 14 bases. CDR1 and CDR2 from the germline V gene are MNHNS and SASEGT.

The chain recombines TRBV5-1 with TRBJ2-1, with TRBD2 identical over 7 bases. CDR3 length equals 14 residues. J gave up 6 bases and V 6 bases, and 9 bases lay outside the gene matches. Germline V CDR1 and CDR2: SGHRS, YFSETQ. The CDR3 coding sequence is TGCGCCAGCACCACGGGGGGTCGGGGCAATGAGCAGTTCTTC. Encoded protein: CASTTGGRGNEQFF.